The 30 T cell receptor beta chains below come from one sample, sequenced in a study of shared clonotypes between healthy human individuals. The repertoire was sequenced with immunoSEQ multiplex PCR; TCRdb's copy has only in-frame clones and lacks some. The sample records about 640,000 clones, 72% being singletons. Sequenced material: memory CD4+ T cells sorted from blood. Noted subset: CD45RA-negative fraction. The receptors were gathered from a woman under 40 in good health.

This clone was recorded only once. V usage is TRBV7-6 and J usage is TRBJ2-1; 13 nucleotides match TRBD2. The germline V gene has CDR1 SGHVS and CDR2 FNYEAQ. The trim removed 0 bases at V and 5 bases at J, leaving 16 bases unmatched. The CDR3 runs 21 residues. The CDR3 here is CASSLAPGGLAGSWSHNEQFF. CDR3 in DNA: TGTGCCAGCAGCTTAGCCCCGGGGGGACTAGCGGGATCTTGGTCTCACAATGAGCAGTTCTTC.

This clone was seen just once. Written as DNA, the CDR3 is TGTGCCAGTAGTATTTTGATCGGCGGGTCGAGCTCCTACGAGCAGTACTTC. Amino acids: CASSILIGGSSSYEQYF. The chain combines TRBV19 with TRBJ2-7; D might be TRBD2 (5 bases). This CDR3 comprises 17 residues. Germline lookup yields CDR1 LNHDA and CDR2 SQIVND (reference sequence). V lost 3 bases and J 0 bases, leaving 18 bases between the germline ends.

CDR3 coding DNA: TGCGCCAGCAGAACAACAGGGAGCAATGAGCAGTTCTTC. It yields the protein CASRTTGSNEQFF. The J gene is TRBJ2-1, the V gene TRBV5-1; possibly TRBD1 for D (6 bases). The V gene's germline CDR1 is SGHRS and CDR2 YFSETQ. Trimming shortened V by 5 bases and J by 6 bases, and 12 bases separated the two germline ends. The CDR3 runs to 13 residues.

J is TRBJ1-3 and V is TRBV5-8, with D unclear. The V gene lost 1 base and the J gene lost 4 bases, with 12 bases spanning the gap. This CDR3 is 15 amino acids long. CDR1 and CDR2 (germline): SGHTS, YDEGEE. CDR3 DNA: TGTGCCAGCAGCTTGTACTTAGTAGCCGGAAACACCATATATTTT. Its translation: CASSLYLVAGNTIYF.

The chain recombines TRBV18 with TRBJ2-1, with D possibly matching TRBD2 (7 bases). This CDR3 spans 13 amino acids. Germline CDR1 and CDR2: KGHSH and LQKENI. V shed 5 bases and J shed 8 bases, with 13 bases lying between them. The CDR3 DNA is TGTGCCAGCTCAGGGAGGGGGGCCGATGAGCAGTTCTTC. Translated: CASSGRGADEQFF.

The rearrangement uses TRBV18 and TRBJ2-5; the match to TRBD2 covers 7 bases. CDR3 length: 15 residues. Unmatched junction bases numbered 5, after V lost 3 bases and J lost 1 base. Germline CDR1 KGHSH, CDR2 LQKENI. CDR3 region: CASSPRSSGQETQYF. The CDR3 region has the DNA TGTGCCAGCTCACCTAGATCTAGCGGCCAAGAGACCCAGTACTTC.

This clone showed up just a few times. The same CDR3 is also encoded by other DNA sequences in this sample. The chain uses TRBV6-5 and TRBJ2-2, with 9 bases lining up with TRBD1. The V and J ends lost 6 bases and 1 base, in that order; junction bases with no gene match: 3. Germline values: CDR1 MNHEY, CDR2 SVGAGI. This CDR3 region has 15 residues. CDR3 region: CASRTGGRNTGELFF. Here the CDR3 DNA reads TGTGCCAGCAGGACAGGGGGGAGGAACACCGGGGAGCTGTTTTTT.

The chain recombines TRBV18 with TRBJ2-7, with 10 bases aligning to TRBD1. The CDR3 extends over 14 amino acids. After removal of 3 bases from V and 6 bases from J, the junction contained 5 bases not matched to a gene. CDR1 KGHSH and CDR2 LQKENI come from the germline V gene. Written as DNA, the CDR3 is TGTGCCAGCTCACCGGGACAGGGGACTGTCGAGCAGTACTTC. This encodes CASSPGQGTVEQYF.

V usage is TRBV28 and J usage is TRBJ2-5; D is undetermined. Trimming took 6 bases from V and 2 from J, leaving 13 bases between them. Germline V gene data show CDR1 as MDHEN and CDR2 as SYDVKM. This CDR3 has 14 residues. The CDR3 spells CASRPPRLQETQYF. CDR3 nucleotides: TGTGCCAGCAGACCCCCCAGGCTGCAAGAGACCCAGTACTTC.

The chain combines TRBV5-1 with TRBJ2-3, with 11 bases matching TRBD2. The V gene end was trimmed by 4 bases and the J gene end by 2 bases; junction bases not matched to a gene: 3. Germline V gene data show CDR1 as SGHRS and CDR2 as YFSETQ. The CDR3 spans 15 residues. CDR3 nucleotide sequence: TGCGCCAGCAGCGGGACTAGCGGTACCACAGATACGCAGTATTTT. It is translated as CASSGTSGTTDTQYF. Full variable domain (missing parts from reference TRBV5-1 and TRBJ2-3): KAGVTQTPRYLIKTRGQQVTLSCSPISGHRSVSWYQQTPGQGLQFLFEYFSETQRNKGNFPGRFSGRQFSNSRSEMNVSTLELGDSALYLCASSGTSGTTDTQYFGPGTRLTVL.

Details on this clone: With a much larger clone just one base away, this may be a read error. In the same sample, other DNA sequences code for this CDR3. The V gene is TRBV7-9, the J gene TRBJ2-5; no definite D call. This CDR3 contains 11 residues. Germline loops: CDR1 SEHNR, CDR2 FQNEAQ (reference sequence). V dropped 5 bases and J dropped 2 bases, with 3 bases sitting between them. The chain's CDR3 is CASSIQETQYF. In nucleotides, the CDR3 is TGTGCCAGCAGCATACAAGAGACCCAGTACTTC. The entire variable domain, with the rest obtained from reference TRBV7-9 and TRBJ2-5, is as follows: DTGVSQNPRHKITKRGQNVTFRCDPISEHNRLYWYRQTLGQGPEFLTYFQNEAQLEKSRLLSDRFSAERPKGSFSTLEIQRTEQGDSAMYLCASSIQETQYFGPGTRLLVL.

This rearrangement joins TRBV6-1 to TRBJ2-5; D remains unclear. The CDR3 consists of 13 residues. Trimming cost V 3 bases and J 6 bases, with 11 bases left between them. The germline V gene has CDR1 MNHNS and CDR2 SASEGT. CDR3 in amino acids: CASSETLAKTQYF. CDR3 in DNA: TGTGCCAGCAGTGAGACCTTGGCCAAGACCCAGTACTTC.

This sequence joins TRBV7-2 and TRBJ1-5; D uncertain. Germline lookup yields CDR1 SGHTA and CDR2 FQGNSA. Deletions cut 4 bases from V and 0 bases from J, with 7 bases between. This CDR3 is built from 14 residues. The CDR3 sequence: CASSWSSSNQPQHF. DNA of the CDR3: TGTGCCAGCAGCTGGTCCTCTAGCAATCAGCCCCAGCATTTT. Variable domain in full (rest from reference TRBV7-2 and TRBJ1-5): GAGVSQSPSNKVTEKGKDVELRCDPISGHTALYWYRQSLGQGLEFLIYFQGNSAPDKSGLPSDRFSAERTGGSVSTLTIQRTQQEDSAVYLCASSWSSSNQPQHFGDGTRLSIL.

J is TRBJ2-2 and V is TRBV28, with 10 bases that match TRBD1. V lost 6 bases and J lost 4; bases outside the gene matches: 5. The CDR3 is made up of 15 amino acids. The V gene's germline CDR1 is MDHEN and CDR2 SYDVKM. In DNA, the CDR3 is TGTGCCAGCAGCCTTGGGACAGGGGCCACCGGGGAGCTGTTTTTT. Its protein is CASSLGTGATGELFF.

This clone was picked up one time. The V and J genes are TRBV5-4 and TRBJ2-1; 9 positions match TRBD1. Per the germline V gene, CDR1 is SGHNT and CDR2 is YYREEE (reference sequence). The CDR3 is made up of 14 amino acids. V lost 1 base to trimming and J lost 7 bases; unmatched junction nucleotides: 3. The CDR3 DNA reads as TGTGCCAGCAGCTTGAAACAGGGGGCGAATGAGCAGTTCTTC. Its translation is CASSLKQGANEQFF.

This chain joins TRBV10-3 and TRBJ1-1; no clear D gene. CDR1 ENHRY and CDR2 SYGVKD come from the germline V gene. The V end was cut by 6 bases, the J end by 0 bases, with 11 bases between. The CDR3 length is 14 residues. In DNA form, the CDR3 reads TGTGCCATCAGCCGCCACAGACTGAACACTGAAGCTTTCTTT. Its translation is CAISRHRLNTEAFF.

This clone was counted once. V gene TRBV28 combines with J gene TRBJ2-7, with D maybe TRBD1 (6 bases). CDR1 is MDHEN and CDR2 is SYDVKM in the germline V gene. This CDR3 has 12 residues. The V gene lost 7 bases and the J gene lost 7 bases, with 14 bases spanning the gap. The CDR3 region is CASMRTTGEQYF. The CDR3 DNA is TGTGCCAGCATGAGAACTACAGGGGAGCAGTACTTC.

This clone has at least ten counts. This chain uses TRBV14 with TRBJ2-5; possibly TRBD1 or TRBD2 for D (5 bases each). V gave up 2 bases and J gave up 9 bases, with 19 bases separating them. CDR1 is SGHDN, CDR2 FVKESK, per germline. The CDR3 length is 15 residues. The CDR3 coding sequence is TGTGCCAGCAGCCAATTGGCCAGCGGCATAGGGGCCCAGTACTTC. Protein product: CASSQLASGIGAQYF.

This clone has only a few counts. The chain carries TRBV5-8 and TRBJ2-7, with 9 bases matching TRBD1. The CDR3 sequence is 15 residues long. Germline V gene data show CDR1 as SGHTS and CDR2 as YDEGEE. After removal of 2 bases from V and 6 bases from J, the junction contained 9 bases not matched to a gene. CDR3 bases: TGTGCCAGCAGCTTCTCGAAGACAGGGGGTATCGAGCAGTACTTC. Translating gives CASSFSKTGGIEQYF.

The sample holds one count of this clone. CDR3 sequence reads: CASRRAGSPNTEAFF. The CDR3 DNA follows: TGTGCCAGCAGGAGGGCAGGTAGCCCGAACACTGAAGCTTTCTTT. V usage is TRBV2 and J usage is TRBJ1-1, with no clear D. Trimming cost V 6 bases and J 1 base, with 15 bases left between them. The germline V gene encodes CDR1 SNHLY and CDR2 FYNNEI. This CDR3 has 15 residues.

The V gene is TRBV28, the J gene TRBJ2-2; no definite D call. Trimming took off 7 bases at V and 9 bases at J, with 9 bases between the two ends. In germline, CDR1 is MDHEN, CDR2 SYDVKM. The CDR3 loop spans 11 amino acids. CDR3 region: CASTSARELFF. In DNA, the CDR3 is TGTGCCAGCACTTCCGCCAGGGAGCTGTTTTTT.

This clone was seen only a few times. The V and J genes are TRBV15 and TRBJ2-1; no clear D gene. The germline CDR1 and CDR2 sequences are LNHNV and YYDKDF (reference sequence). V lost 5 bases to trimming and J lost 6 bases, with 20 bases between them. This CDR3 is built from 16 residues. In DNA, the CDR3 is TGTGCCACCAGCGGACGGACCAGGTGGCTTGGCAATGAGCAGTTCTTC. It specifies CATSGRTRWLGNEQFF.

This clone was detected many times. An end of the junction differs from the germline gene, which may be a read error. The sample contains more than one DNA sequence encoding this CDR3. In DNA, the CDR3 is TGCGCTGGGGGGGCTTTGTCCTACGAGCAGTACTTC. This codes for CAGGALSYEQYF. The gene calls are TRBV2 and TRBJ2-7; D might be TRBD2 (7 bases). There are 12 residues in the CDR3. Germline lookup yields CDR1 SNHLY and CDR2 FYNNEI.

The genes are TRBV7-6 and TRBJ2-1; D remains unclear. V lost 5 bases to trimming and J lost 7 bases, with 9 bases between them. The length of the CDR3 is 12 residues. The germline gives CDR1 SGHVS, CDR2 FNYEAQ. The CDR3 nucleotides are TGTGCCAGCAGCAGGGTACCTAATGAGCAGTTCTTC. Protein: CASSRVPNEQFF.

This chain links TRBV5-1 with TRBJ2-6; TRBD2 might be the D (6 bases). This CDR3 contains 17 residues. Trimming shortened V by 4 bases and J by 0 bases, and 14 bases separated the two germline ends. Germline V gene data show CDR1 as SGHRS and CDR2 as YFSETQ. The CDR3 coding sequence is TGCGCCAGCAGCCCGGGACTCCCCGACTCTGGGGCCAACGTCCTGACTTTC. The encoded protein is CASSPGLPDSGANVLTF.

The rearrangement joins TRBV28 to TRBJ1-6, with 8 bases matching TRBD1. Germline V gene lookup returns CDR1 MDHEN and CDR2 SYDVKM. Trimming cost V 6 bases and J 7 bases; bases outside gene matches: 17. This CDR3 spans 18 amino acids. CDR3 sequence reads: CASRDLGRGRSRNSPLHF. CDR3 bases: TGTGCCAGCAGGGACCTGGGCAGGGGGCGAAGTCGGAATTCACCCCTCCACTTT.

This chain connects TRBV7-9 to TRBJ2-4; D is ambiguous. This CDR3 is built from 14 residues. The germline V gene has CDR1 SEHNR and CDR2 FQNEAQ (reference sequence). Trimming pared 0 bases from V and 4 bases from J, leaving 7 bases between. CDR3 residues: CASSLAREKNIQYF. DNA for the CDR3: TGTGCCAGCAGCTTAGCGCGCGAAAAAAACATTCAGTACTTC.

The rearrangement links TRBV7-2 to TRBJ2-1; D unresolved. Trimming left V 5 bases short and J 7 bases short, with 18 bases between. The length of the CDR3 is 15 residues. Germline CDR1 SGHTA, CDR2 FQGNSA. The CDR3 region has the DNA TGTGCCAGCAGCGCCGGTCGTACAGTGGGGAATGAGCAGTTCTTC. This codes for CASSAGRTVGNEQFF.

A few counts support this clone. The rearrangement uses TRBV5-1 and TRBJ2-1, with TRBD2 matching over 10 bases. V was clipped by 0 bases and J by 0 bases; unmatched bases: 9. Germline CDR1 and CDR2: SGHRS and YFSETQ. There are 19 residues in the CDR3. The CDR3 sequence: CASSLVLAGGKSSYNEQFF. The CDR3 coding sequence is TGCGCCAGCAGCTTGGTATTAGCGGGAGGTAAAAGCTCCTACAATGAGCAGTTCTTC.

The chain employs TRBV6-5 and TRBJ2-1, with unresolved D. V was trimmed by 0 bases and J by 0 bases, leaving 9 bases between them. CDR1 and CDR2 (germline): MNHEY, SVGAGI. The CDR3 extends over 16 amino acids. The CDR3: CASSYSWASSYNEQFF. The CDR3 DNA sequence: TGTGCCAGCAGTTACTCCTGGGCGAGCTCCTACAATGAGCAGTTCTTC.